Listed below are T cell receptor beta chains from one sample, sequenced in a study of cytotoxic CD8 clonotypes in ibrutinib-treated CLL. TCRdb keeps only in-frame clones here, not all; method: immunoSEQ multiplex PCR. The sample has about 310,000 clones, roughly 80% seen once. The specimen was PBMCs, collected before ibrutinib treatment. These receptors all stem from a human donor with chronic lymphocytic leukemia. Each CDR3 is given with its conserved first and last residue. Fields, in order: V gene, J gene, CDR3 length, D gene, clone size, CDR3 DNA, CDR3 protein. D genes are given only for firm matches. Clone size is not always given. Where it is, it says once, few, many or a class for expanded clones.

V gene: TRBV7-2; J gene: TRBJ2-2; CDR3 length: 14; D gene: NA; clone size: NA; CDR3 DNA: TGTGCCAGCAGCCCTAGCGTTGTCACCGGGGAGCTGTTTTTT; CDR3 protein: CASSPSVVTGELFF
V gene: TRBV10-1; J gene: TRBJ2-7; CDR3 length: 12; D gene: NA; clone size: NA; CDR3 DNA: TGCGCCAGCAGTGAGTCGCCCTACGAGCAGTACTTC; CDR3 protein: CASSESPYEQYF
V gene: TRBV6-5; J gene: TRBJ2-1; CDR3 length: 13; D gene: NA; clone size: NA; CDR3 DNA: TGTGCCAGCAGTTATTCGGACGGAAATGAGCAGTTCTTC; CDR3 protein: CASSYSDGNEQFF
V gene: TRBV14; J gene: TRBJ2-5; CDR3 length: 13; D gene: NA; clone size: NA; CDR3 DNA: TGTGCCAGCAGCCGAGCCCTAGGGGAGACCCAGTACTTC; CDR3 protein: CASSRALGETQYF
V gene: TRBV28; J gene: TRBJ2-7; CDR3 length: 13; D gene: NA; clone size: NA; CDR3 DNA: TGTGCCAGCAGTTCGACAGGGAGGCGGTCGCAGTACTTC; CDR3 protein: CASSSTGRRSQYF
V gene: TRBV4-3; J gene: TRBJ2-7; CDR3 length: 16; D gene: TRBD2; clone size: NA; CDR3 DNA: TGCGCCAGCAGCCAAGATGCGACTAGCGGGAGAACCGAGCAGTACTTC; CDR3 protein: CASSQDATSGRTEQYF
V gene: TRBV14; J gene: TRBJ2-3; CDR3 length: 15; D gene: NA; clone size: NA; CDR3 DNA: TGTGCCAGCAGCCCCCGCTCTAGTAGGACAGATACGCAGTATTTT; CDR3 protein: CASSPRSSRTDTQYF
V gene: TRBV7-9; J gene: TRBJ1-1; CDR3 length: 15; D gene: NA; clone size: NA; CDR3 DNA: TGTGCCAGCAGCTTAGTTGTCTTTCGGAACACTGAAGCTTTCTTT; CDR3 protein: CASSLVVFRNTEAFF
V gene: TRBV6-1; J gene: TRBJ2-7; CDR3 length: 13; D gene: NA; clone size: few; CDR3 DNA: TGTGCCACCAGGCCGACAGGAATTTACGAGCAGTACTTC; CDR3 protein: CATRPTGIYEQYF
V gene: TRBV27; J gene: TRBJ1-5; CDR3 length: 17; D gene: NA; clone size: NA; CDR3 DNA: TGTGCCAGCAGTCTCGGACAGCCCTTCAGTAGCAATCAGCCCCAGCATTTT; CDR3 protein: CASSLGQPFSSNQPQHF
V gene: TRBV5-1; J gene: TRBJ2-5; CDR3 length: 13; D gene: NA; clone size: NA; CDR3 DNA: TGCGCCAGCAGCTTGGCCGGGAAGGAGACCCAGTACTTC; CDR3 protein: CASSLAGKETQYF
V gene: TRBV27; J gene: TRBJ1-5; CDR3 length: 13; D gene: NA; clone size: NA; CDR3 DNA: TGTGCCAGCAGTCCGGGAAGCAATCAGCCCCAGCATTTT; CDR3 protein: CASSPGSNQPQHF
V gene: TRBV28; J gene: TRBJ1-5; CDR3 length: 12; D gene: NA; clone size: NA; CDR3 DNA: TGTGCCAGCCGGGGAAGCAATCAGCCCCAGCATTTT; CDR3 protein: CASRGSNQPQHF